This entry features one TCR beta chain sequence. The target of this receptor is not known. Base qualities are not provided; no much larger clone lies one nucleotide away. This entry comes from a study of CD49a tissue-resident CD8 T cells in human skin (dated by TCRdb to about 2017). Study-level background: Subsets of tissue-resident memory CD8+ T cells in human skin, defined by their expression of CD49a, CD69 and CD103, were what the study examined.

The germline V end is reduced by 5 bases and the J end by 3 bases; junction bases left unmatched: 12. As encoded in the germline V gene (reference sequence), CDR1 is SEHNR while CDR2 is FQNEAQ. The CDR3 goes from the cysteine to the phenylalanine over 17 residues. Only CDR3 DNA is held: 51 bases, read in frame from base 1. In sorted CD8+ T cells obtained from the blood, dermis and epidermis of roughly 5 healthy donors, TCR beta CDR3 regions were analysed. Both blood and skin samples were provided by each TCR-sequenced donor, and all TCR-sequenced donors were healthy individuals. Sorting was used to isolate CD8+ T cell populations ahead of TCR beta sequencing. Before any analysis of T cells, the skin was split into dermal and epidermal compartments. The library was produced with the immunoSEQ multiplex PCR assay. The paper's processing steps were these. Frequencies of TCR V beta family usage were compared among the sorted CD8+ T cell populations from blood, dermis and epidermis. The source is immuneACCESS, and TCRdb retained only in-frame sequences with V and J called. Part of the clones is not carried over; for the studies checked, unresolved V genes explain less than half of this, and the remainder is unexplained. V and J calls and clone size are copied from that table; D and trimming were computed from the DNA. This sample has 520 or so clones in its table, and 73% of those were observed once. Roughly a quarter of the sample is in the top ten clones.

The chain links TRBV7-9 with TRBJ2-1, and 8 bases in between align with TRBD1. Specimen: CD103- CD8+ T cells sorted from skin dermis. This sequence originates from a human donor in good health. The DNA sequence is as follows: TGTGCCAGCAGCCCAACATTCCAGGGGGCCGACTACAATGAGCAGTTCTTC. Its protein product is CASSPTFQGADYNEQFF.